This entry lists 25 T cell receptor beta chains sequenced from one sample in a study of glioma-infiltrating T cells. TCR alpha and beta CDR3 regions were amplified from RNA using iRepertoire nested multiplex PCR. TCRdb used MiXCR to reprocess the multiplex PCR reads, holding one entry per CDR3 protein. The table shows 150,000 to 200,000 distinct CDR3 sequences, with approximately 30% occurring only once. Input material: glioma tissue, nonneoplastic brain tissue, or PBMCs (not recorded which). The receptors were sampled from a human donor with low-grade glioma or glioblastoma, undergoing nonglioma brain surgery, or in good health (not recorded which).

This clonotype was observed many times. The chain is built from TRBV6-1 and TRBJ2-1; 10 bases are a match to TRBD2. This CDR3 contains 17 residues. CDR1 is MNHNS and CDR2 is SASEGT in the germline V gene. The V segment lost 2 bases and the J segment 8 bases; nucleotides outside the gene matches: 12. CDR3 residues: CASSEFMASGSRDEQFF. In nucleotides, the CDR3 is TGTGCCAGCAGTGAATTTATGGCTAGCGGGAGCAGGGATGAGCAGTTCTTC.

This clonotype was picked up many times. The rearrangement links TRBV25-1 to TRBJ1-2, with TRBD1 matching 11 bases. The CDR3 contains 15 residues. V was pared by 2 bases and J by 1 base, with 0 bases of the junction left unmatched. Germline lookup yields CDR1 MGHDK and CDR2 SYGVNS. CDR3 coding DNA: TGTGCCAGCAGTGAAGGGACAGGGGGTAACTATGGCTACACCTTC. Protein sequence: CASSEGTGGNYGYTF.

In this sample, this clonotype turned up many times. The chain joins TRBV7-9 to TRBJ1-2; no reliable D call. The CDR3 loop spans 13 amino acids. V was trimmed by 5 bases and J by 4 bases, leaving 11 bases between them. Germline CDR1 and CDR2: SEHNR and FQNEAQ (reference sequence). The CDR3 bases are TGTGCCAGCAGCCCGACGACCCGCTATGGCTACACCTTC. Amino acids: CASSPTTRYGYTF.

For this clonotype: One end of the junction fails to match germline, which may point to a read error. The chain combines TRBV29-1 with TRBJ2-2; D might be TRBD1 (6 bases). The CDR3 loop spans 13 amino acids. CDR1 is SQVTM, CDR2 ANQGSEA, per germline. CDR3 in amino acids: CSVQTGNTGKLFF. The DNA of the CDR3 is TGCAGCGTTCAAACAGGGAACACCGGGAAGCTGTTTTTT.

Many counts were recorded for this clonotype. The rearrangement uses TRBV2 and TRBJ1-1; D not resolved. Germline V gene sequence: CDR1 SNHLY, CDR2 FYNNEI. V was shortened by 5 bases and J by 1 base, with 14 bases between the two germline ends. This CDR3 contains 15 residues. The chain's CDR3 is CASSLYPVGNTEAFF. The CDR3 coding sequence is TGTGCCAGCAGTCTTTACCCTGTGGGGAACACTGAAGCTTTCTTT.

Notes on this clonotype: A read error may produce the germline difference seen at one junction end. V usage is TRBV10-3 and J usage is TRBJ1-2; tentatively, D is TRBD1 (5 bases). Germline V CDR1 and CDR2: ENHRY, SYGVKD. The CDR3 is 13 residues long. Here the CDR3 reads CAISPDRNYGDTF. Written as DNA, the CDR3 is TGCGCCATCTCCCCAGACAGAAACTATGGCGACACCTTC.

This clonotype was picked up many times. V and J are TRBV7-2 and TRBJ2-7, with 12 nucleotides matching TRBD2. The CDR3 has 16 amino acids. V shed 2 bases and J 5 bases; nucleotides not matched to a gene: 7. Germline CDR1 reads SGHTA; CDR2 reads FQGNSA. The CDR3 coding sequence is TGTGCCAGCAGCTTACTTCCGACTAGCGGGAGCCACGAGCAGTACTTC. It specifies CASSLLPTSGSHEQYF.

Many counts were recorded for this clonotype. The chain combines TRBV27 with TRBJ2-7; TRBD2 matches 11 bases. This CDR3 comprises 15 residues. CDR1 and CDR2 from the germline V gene are MNHEY and SMNVEV (reference sequence). J lost 0 bases, V lost 6 bases, and 4 bases had no gene match. The CDR3 is CASRTSGISSYEQYF. The DNA of the CDR3 is TGTGCCAGCAGGACTAGCGGGATCAGCTCCTACGAGCAGTACTTC.

In the case of this clonotype: This likely comes from a read error, as the CDR3 has no conserved phenylalanine or tryptophan at its end. The chain uses TRBV5-4 and TRBJ1-6; D possibly corresponds to TRBD1 (6 bases). Germline loops: CDR1 SGHNT, CDR2 YYREEE (reference sequence). The CDR3 covers 13 residues. Between the trimmed V and J ends, which lost 9 bases and 7 bases, there was a span of 14 bases. The CDR3 region has the DNA TGTGCCACCCGGGGGCAGTACAATTCACCCCTCCACCTT. Its protein product is CATRGQYNSPLHL.

The V call is TRBV12-3 or TRBV12-4, the J call TRBJ2-1; D might be TRBD2 (6 bases). Trimming cost V 7 bases and J 4 bases, with 17 bases left between them. CDR3 length: 15 residues. Written as DNA, the CDR3 is TGTGCCAGCACCCTGGGGACTGGCAGATACAATGAGCAGTTCTTC. Encoded protein: CASTLGTGRYNEQFF.

This clonotype was recorded only once. V gene TRBV3-1 combines with J gene TRBJ2-1; 11 bases map to TRBD2. Per the germline V gene, CDR1 is LGHDT and CDR2 is YNNKEL (reference sequence). V dropped 3 bases and J dropped 14; count of bases not matched to a gene: 12. The CDR3 is made up of 15 amino acids. CDR3 sequence reads: CASSQGLAAFDEKFF. The CDR3 bases are TGTGCCAGCAGCCAGGGACTAGCGGCCTTTGATGAAAAGTTCTTC.

This rearrangement joins TRBV20-1 to TRBJ1-1; 8 bases are shared with TRBD1. CDR3 length: 14 residues. Germline trimming cut 1 base from V and 0 bases from J; bases unmatched to any gene: 1. Per germline, CDR1 DFQATT and CDR2 SNEGSKA (reference sequence). CDR3 in amino acids: CSARGDRMNTEAFF. DNA of the CDR3: TGCAGTGCTAGAGGGGACAGGATGAACACTGAAGCTTTCTTT.

Many counts were recorded for this clonotype. V usage is TRBV5-1 and J usage is TRBJ2-5, with a tentative D call TRBD2 (6 bases). Trimming cost V 5 bases and J 2 bases, with 16 bases left between them. The CDR3 has 15 amino acids. Germline V lookup: CDR1 SGHRS, CDR2 YFSETQ. CDR3 amino acids: CASRSLSGVQETQYF. CDR3 coding DNA: TGCGCCAGCAGATCCCTTAGCGGAGTACAAGAGACCCAGTACTTC.

This clonotype was found a few times. J is TRBJ2-3 and V is TRBV3-1; D is possibly TRBD1 (5 bases). Trimming left V 0 bases short and J 2 bases short, with 9 bases between. The germline V gene encodes CDR1 LGHDT and CDR2 YNNKEL (reference sequence). The CDR3 spans 15 residues. The CDR3 protein is CASSQDGAHTDTQYF. In DNA form, the CDR3 reads TGTGCCAGCAGCCAAGATGGGGCCCACACAGATACGCAGTATTTT.

This clonotype was seen repeatedly, ten times or more. This chain connects TRBV5-1 to TRBJ1-5, with no clear D. Per germline, CDR1 SGHRS and CDR2 YFSETQ. The CDR3 covers 13 residues. Trimming left V 2 bases short and J 2 bases short, with 5 bases between. DNA of the CDR3: TGCGCCAGCAGCTTTAACGGCAATCAGCCCCAGCATTTT. This codes for CASSFNGNQPQHF.

On this clonotype itself: A clone one base away is much larger, so this may be a read error. This sequence joins TRBV7-2 and TRBJ2-7; tentatively, D is TRBD2 (6 bases). Per the germline V gene, CDR1 is SGHTA and CDR2 is FQGNSA. The V end lost 2 bases, the J end lost 4 bases, and 15 bases lay between the germline ends. CDR3 size: 15 residues. The CDR3 sequence is CASSLLRDGRYEQYF. CDR3 DNA: TGTGCCAGCAGCTTATTACGGGACGGGAGATACGAGCAGTACTTC.

At least ten counts were recorded for this clonotype. The genes are TRBV4-3 and TRBJ1-1; 9 nucleotides match TRBD1. The CDR3 spans 16 residues. Germline V lookup: CDR1 LGHNA, CDR2 YSLEER. V shed 4 bases, J shed 1 base, and the junction held 7 bases outside the gene matches. The CDR3 is CASSPDRGGPNTEAFF. The CDR3 nucleotides are TGCGCCAGCAGCCCAGACAGGGGGGGTCCGAACACTGAAGCTTTCTTT.

This clonotype was seen at least ten times. In nucleotides, the CDR3 is TGTGCCAGCAGTTTACCTGGGACAGGCACAGATACGCAGTATTTT. This sequence encodes CASSLPGTGTDTQYF. The chain employs TRBV28 and TRBJ2-3; the match to TRBD1 covers 7 bases. Germline-derived CDR1 and CDR2 are MDHEN and SYDVKM. This CDR3 has 15 amino acids. After removal of 2 bases from V and 1 base from J, the junction contained 3 bases not matched to a gene.

This chain links TRBV5-1 with TRBJ2-7; 9 bases align to TRBD2. This CDR3 comprises 15 residues. Germline values: CDR1 SGHRS, CDR2 YFSETQ. Trimming cost V 0 bases and J 5 bases; bases outside gene matches: 6. CDR3 in DNA: TGCGCCAGCAGCTTGGAGACTAGCGGATACAACGAGCAGTACTTC. The encoded protein is CASSLETSGYNEQYF.

This clonotype was counted ten times or more. This sequence joins TRBV6-2 or TRBV6-3 and TRBJ2-3; no firm D call. Germline-derived CDR1 and CDR2 are MNHEY and SVGEGT. This CDR3 comprises 13 residues. V lost 4 bases, J lost 2 bases, and 7 bases lay in between. The CDR3 sequence: CASSSVITDTQYF. CDR3 bases: TGTGCCAGCAGTTCTGTAATCACAGATACGCAGTATTTT.

Ten or more counts support this clonotype. The chain combines TRBV7-2 with TRBJ2-7; D may be TRBD2 (6 bases). This CDR3 region has 14 residues. Trimming removed 1 base at V and 5 bases at J, with 12 bases between. CDR1 and CDR2 (germline): SGHTA, FQGNSA. Here the CDR3 reads CASSLGLANDEQYF. The CDR3 bases are TGTGCCAGCAGCTTAGGGCTAGCGAACGACGAGCAGTACTTC.

This clonotype was observed a handful of times. The V gene is TRBV9, the J gene TRBJ1-3, with D unresolved. In germline, CDR1 is SGDLS, CDR2 YYNGEE. The V end lost 4 bases, the J end lost 2 bases, and 16 bases lay between the germline ends. The CDR3 runs to 16 residues. Here the CDR3 reads CASSYDGGDAGNTIYF. The DNA of the CDR3 is TGTGCCAGCAGCTACGACGGCGGGGATGCTGGAAACACCATATATTTT.

Note on this clonotype: A much larger clonotype is one base distant, so this may be a read error. This sequence joins TRBV4-1 and TRBJ1-1; D call uncertain. The germline V gene encodes CDR1 MGHRA and CDR2 YSYEKL. V lost 1 base to trimming and J lost 1 base, with 10 bases between them. CDR3 length: 15 residues. CDR3 amino acids: CASSQAREANTEAFF. For the CDR3, the DNA is TGCGCCAGCAGCCAAGCAAGGGAGGCGAACACTGAAGCTTTCTTT.

This clonotype was seen only once. This may arise from a read error, as a much more abundant clone is one base away. The genes are TRBV24-1 and TRBJ2-3; a possible D gene is TRBD2 (6 bases). CDR3 size: 16 residues. CDR1 is KGHDR, CDR2 SFDVKD, per germline. The CDR3 nucleotides read TGTGCCGCCAGTGATTGGGGGACTGCTAGCACAGATACGCAGTATTTT. This gives the protein CAASDWGTASTDTQYF.

The chain recombines TRBV5-1 with TRBJ2-3; 14 nucleotides match TRBD2. V gave up 4 bases and J gave up 4 bases; unmatched junction bases: 11. The CDR3 has 18 residues. Germline loops: CDR1 SGHRS, CDR2 YFSETQ. This chain's CDR3 is CASSIGLAGGGSADTQYF. The CDR3 coding sequence is TGCGCCAGCAGCATAGGACTAGCGGGAGGTGGGTCCGCAGATACGCAGTATTTT.